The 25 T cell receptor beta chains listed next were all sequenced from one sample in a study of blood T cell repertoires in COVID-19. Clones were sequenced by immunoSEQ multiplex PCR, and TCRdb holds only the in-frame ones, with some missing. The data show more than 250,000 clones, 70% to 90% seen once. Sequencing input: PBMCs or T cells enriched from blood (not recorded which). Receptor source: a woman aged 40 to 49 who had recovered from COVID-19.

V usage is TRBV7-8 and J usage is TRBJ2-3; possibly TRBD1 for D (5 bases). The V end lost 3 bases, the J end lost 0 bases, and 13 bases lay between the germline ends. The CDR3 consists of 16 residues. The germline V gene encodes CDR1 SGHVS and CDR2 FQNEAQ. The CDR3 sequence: CASSFLTASSTDTQYF. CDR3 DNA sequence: TGTGCCAGCAGCTTCCTGACAGCCTCTAGCACAGATACGCAGTATTTT.

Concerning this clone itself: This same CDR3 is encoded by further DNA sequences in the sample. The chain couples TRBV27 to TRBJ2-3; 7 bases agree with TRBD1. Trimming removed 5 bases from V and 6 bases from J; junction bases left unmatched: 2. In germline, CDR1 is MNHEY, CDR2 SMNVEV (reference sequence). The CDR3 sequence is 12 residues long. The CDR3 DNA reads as TGTGCCAGCAGTCTCAGGGGGGATACGCAGTATTTT. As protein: CASSLRGDTQYF.

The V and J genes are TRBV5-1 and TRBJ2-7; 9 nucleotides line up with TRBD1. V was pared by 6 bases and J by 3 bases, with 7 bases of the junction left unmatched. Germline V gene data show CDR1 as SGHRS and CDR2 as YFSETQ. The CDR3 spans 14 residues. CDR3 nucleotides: TGCGCCAGCACCCCCGGGACAGGGTACTACGAGCAGTACTTC. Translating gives CASTPGTGYYEQYF.

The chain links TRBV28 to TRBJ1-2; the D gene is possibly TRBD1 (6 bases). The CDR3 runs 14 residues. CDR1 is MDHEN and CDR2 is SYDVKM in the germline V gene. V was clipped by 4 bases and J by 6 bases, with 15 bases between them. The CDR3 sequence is CASSSSGTPDGYTF. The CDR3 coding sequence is TGTGCCAGCAGTTCGTCCGGGACACCCGATGGCTACACCTTC.

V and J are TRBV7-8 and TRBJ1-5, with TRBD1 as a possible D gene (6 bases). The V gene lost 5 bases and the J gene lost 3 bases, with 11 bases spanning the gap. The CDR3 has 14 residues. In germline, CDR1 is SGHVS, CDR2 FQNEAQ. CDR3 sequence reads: CASSANRDNQPQHF. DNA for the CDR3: TGTGCCAGCAGCGCGAACAGGGACAATCAGCCCCAGCATTTT.

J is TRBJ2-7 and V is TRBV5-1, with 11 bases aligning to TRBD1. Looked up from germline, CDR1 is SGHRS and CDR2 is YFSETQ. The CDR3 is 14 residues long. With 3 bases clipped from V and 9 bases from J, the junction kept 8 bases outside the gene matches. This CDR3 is CASSWQGQGAGQYF. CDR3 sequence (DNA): TGCGCCAGCAGCTGGCAAGGACAGGGGGCTGGGCAGTACTTC.

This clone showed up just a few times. The CDR3 DNA sequence: TGTGCCAGCAGCCCAAGGACGGAGGGGTCGCAGTATTTT. This encodes CASSPRTEGSQYF. The chain employs TRBV5-8 and TRBJ2-3; TRBD2 is a possible D gene (6 bases). With 4 bases removed from V and 10 bases from J, the gap between germline ends came to 16 bases. The CDR3 loop spans 13 amino acids. Germline-derived CDR1 and CDR2 are SGHTS and YDEGEE.

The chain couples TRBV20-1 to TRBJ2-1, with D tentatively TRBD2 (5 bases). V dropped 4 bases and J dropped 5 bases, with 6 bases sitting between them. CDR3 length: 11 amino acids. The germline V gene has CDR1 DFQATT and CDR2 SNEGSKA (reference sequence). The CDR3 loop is CSANGDNEQFF. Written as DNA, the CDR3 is TGCAGTGCTAACGGGGACAATGAGCAGTTCTTC.

The CDR3 nucleotides are TGCGCCAGCACCGACGAAGAGGGAGCCCTCACAGATACGCAGTATTTT. It is translated as CASTDEEGALTDTQYF. V gene TRBV5-1 combines with J gene TRBJ2-3; possible D gene TRBD2, 5 bases. The CDR3 runs to 16 residues. Trimming stripped 6 bases from V and 2 bases from J, with 19 bases between. Germline V gene sequence: CDR1 SGHRS, CDR2 YFSETQ.

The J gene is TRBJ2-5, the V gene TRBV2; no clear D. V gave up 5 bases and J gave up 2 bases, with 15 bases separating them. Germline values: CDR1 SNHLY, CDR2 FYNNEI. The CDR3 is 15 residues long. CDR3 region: CASSHPEEKQETQYF. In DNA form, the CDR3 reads TGTGCCAGCAGTCACCCCGAGGAGAAACAAGAGACCCAGTACTTC.

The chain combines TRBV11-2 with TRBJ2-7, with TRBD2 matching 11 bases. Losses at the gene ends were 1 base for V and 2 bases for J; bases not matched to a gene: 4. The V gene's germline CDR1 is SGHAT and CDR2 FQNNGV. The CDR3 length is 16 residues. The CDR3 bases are TGTGCCAGCAGCTTAGTGGGACTAGCGGATCCCTACGAGCAGTACTTC. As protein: CASSLVGLADPYEQYF.

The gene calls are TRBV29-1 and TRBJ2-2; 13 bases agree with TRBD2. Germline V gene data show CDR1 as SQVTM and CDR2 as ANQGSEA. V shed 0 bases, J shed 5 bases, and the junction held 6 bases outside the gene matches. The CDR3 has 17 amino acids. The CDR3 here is CSVEDPGLAGVTGELFF. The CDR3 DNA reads TGCAGCGTTGAAGATCCCGGACTAGCGGGAGTTACCGGGGAGCTGTTTTTT.

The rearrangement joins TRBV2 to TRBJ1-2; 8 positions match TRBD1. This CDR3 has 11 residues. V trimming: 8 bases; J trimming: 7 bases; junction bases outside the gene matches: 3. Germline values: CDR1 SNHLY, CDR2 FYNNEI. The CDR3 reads CASSGGFGYTF. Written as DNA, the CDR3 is TGTGCCAGCTCAGGGGGCTTTGGCTACACCTTC.

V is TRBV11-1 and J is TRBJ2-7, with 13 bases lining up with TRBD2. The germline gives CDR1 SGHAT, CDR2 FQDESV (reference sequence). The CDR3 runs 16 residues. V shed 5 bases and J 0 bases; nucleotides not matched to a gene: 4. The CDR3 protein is CASSTRTSGSSYEQYF. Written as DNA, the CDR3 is TGTGCCAGCAGCACCCGGACTAGCGGGAGCTCCTACGAGCAGTACTTC.

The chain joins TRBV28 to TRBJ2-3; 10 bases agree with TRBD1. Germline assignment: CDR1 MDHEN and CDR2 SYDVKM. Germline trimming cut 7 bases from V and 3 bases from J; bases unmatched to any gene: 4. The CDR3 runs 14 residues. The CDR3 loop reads CASTGTGETDTQYF. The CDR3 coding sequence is TGTGCCAGCACCGGGACAGGGGAAACAGATACGCAGTATTTT.

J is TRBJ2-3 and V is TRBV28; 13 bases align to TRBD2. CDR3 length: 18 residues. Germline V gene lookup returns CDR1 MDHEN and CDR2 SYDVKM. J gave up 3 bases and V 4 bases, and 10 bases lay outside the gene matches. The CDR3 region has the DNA TGTGCCAGCAGTTCGACTAGCGGGAGGCGGGAACCGACAGATACGCAGTATTTT. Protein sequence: CASSSTSGRREPTDTQYF.

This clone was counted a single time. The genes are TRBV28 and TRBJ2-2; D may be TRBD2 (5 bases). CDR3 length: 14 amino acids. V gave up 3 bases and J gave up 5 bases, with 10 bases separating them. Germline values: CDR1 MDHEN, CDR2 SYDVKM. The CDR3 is CASSFGGSTGELFF. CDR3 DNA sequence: TGTGCCAGCAGTTTCGGTGGGAGTACCGGGGAGCTGTTTTTT.

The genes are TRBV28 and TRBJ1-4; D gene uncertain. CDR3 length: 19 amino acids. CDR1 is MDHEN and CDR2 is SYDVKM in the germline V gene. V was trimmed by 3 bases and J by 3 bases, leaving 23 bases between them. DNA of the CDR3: TGTGCCAGCAGTTTTAGGCATCCTAAACAGTGGGTAGCTAATGAAAAACTGTTTTTT. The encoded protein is CASSFRHPKQWVANEKLFF.

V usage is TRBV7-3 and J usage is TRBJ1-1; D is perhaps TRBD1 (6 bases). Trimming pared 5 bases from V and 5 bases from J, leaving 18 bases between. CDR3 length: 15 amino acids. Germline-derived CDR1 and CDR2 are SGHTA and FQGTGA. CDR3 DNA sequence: TGTGCCAGCAGCGCAGTAGGTCAGGGGAATACTGAAGCTTTCTTT. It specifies CASSAVGQGNTEAFF.

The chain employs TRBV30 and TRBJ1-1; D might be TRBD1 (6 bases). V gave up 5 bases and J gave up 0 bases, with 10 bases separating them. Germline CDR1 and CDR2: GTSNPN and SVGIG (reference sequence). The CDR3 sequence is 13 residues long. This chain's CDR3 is CAWYRDMNTEAFF. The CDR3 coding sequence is TGTGCCTGGTACAGGGACATGAACACTGAAGCTTTCTTT.

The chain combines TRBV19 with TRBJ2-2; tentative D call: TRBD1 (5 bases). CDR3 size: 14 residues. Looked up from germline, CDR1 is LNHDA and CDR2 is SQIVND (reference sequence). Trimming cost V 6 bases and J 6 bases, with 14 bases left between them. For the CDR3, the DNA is TGTGCCAGTAGGGGGCTGGTGGTGGCCGGGGAGCTGTTTTTT. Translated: CASRGLVVAGELFF.

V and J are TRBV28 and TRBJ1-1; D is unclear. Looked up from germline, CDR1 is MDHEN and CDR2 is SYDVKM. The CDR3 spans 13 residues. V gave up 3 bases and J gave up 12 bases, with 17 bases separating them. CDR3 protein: CASSLGRLRNSFF. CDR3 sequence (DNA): TGTGCCAGCAGTTTGGGCAGGTTGAGAAATTCTTTCTTT.

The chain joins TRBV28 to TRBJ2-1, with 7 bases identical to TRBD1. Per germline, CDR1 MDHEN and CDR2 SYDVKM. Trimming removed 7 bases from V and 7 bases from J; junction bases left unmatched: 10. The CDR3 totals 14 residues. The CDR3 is CASNPGQWLNEQFF. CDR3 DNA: TGTGCCAGCAATCCGGGACAGTGGCTAAATGAGCAGTTCTTC.

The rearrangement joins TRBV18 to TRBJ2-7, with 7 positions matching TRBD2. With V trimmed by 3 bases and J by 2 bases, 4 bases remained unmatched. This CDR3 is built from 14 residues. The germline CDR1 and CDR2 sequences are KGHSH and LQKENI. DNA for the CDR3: TGTGCCAGCTCACCGAGCGGGGCTGCCTACGAGCAGTACTTC. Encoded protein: CASSPSGAAYEQYF.

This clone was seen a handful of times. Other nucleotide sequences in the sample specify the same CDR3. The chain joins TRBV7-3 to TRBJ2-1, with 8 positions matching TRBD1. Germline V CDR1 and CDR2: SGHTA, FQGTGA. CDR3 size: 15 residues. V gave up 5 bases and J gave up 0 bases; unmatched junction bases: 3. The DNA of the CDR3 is TGTGCCAGCAGCCCGACAGGGGTCTCCTACAATGAGCAGTTCTTC. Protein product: CASSPTGVSYNEQFF. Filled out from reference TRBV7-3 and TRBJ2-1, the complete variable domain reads GAGVSQTPSNKVTEKGKYVELRCDPISGHTALYWYRQSLGQGPEFLIYFQGTGAADDSGLPNDRFFAVRPEGSVSTLKIQRTERGDSAVYLCASSPTGVSYNEQFFGPGTRLTVL.